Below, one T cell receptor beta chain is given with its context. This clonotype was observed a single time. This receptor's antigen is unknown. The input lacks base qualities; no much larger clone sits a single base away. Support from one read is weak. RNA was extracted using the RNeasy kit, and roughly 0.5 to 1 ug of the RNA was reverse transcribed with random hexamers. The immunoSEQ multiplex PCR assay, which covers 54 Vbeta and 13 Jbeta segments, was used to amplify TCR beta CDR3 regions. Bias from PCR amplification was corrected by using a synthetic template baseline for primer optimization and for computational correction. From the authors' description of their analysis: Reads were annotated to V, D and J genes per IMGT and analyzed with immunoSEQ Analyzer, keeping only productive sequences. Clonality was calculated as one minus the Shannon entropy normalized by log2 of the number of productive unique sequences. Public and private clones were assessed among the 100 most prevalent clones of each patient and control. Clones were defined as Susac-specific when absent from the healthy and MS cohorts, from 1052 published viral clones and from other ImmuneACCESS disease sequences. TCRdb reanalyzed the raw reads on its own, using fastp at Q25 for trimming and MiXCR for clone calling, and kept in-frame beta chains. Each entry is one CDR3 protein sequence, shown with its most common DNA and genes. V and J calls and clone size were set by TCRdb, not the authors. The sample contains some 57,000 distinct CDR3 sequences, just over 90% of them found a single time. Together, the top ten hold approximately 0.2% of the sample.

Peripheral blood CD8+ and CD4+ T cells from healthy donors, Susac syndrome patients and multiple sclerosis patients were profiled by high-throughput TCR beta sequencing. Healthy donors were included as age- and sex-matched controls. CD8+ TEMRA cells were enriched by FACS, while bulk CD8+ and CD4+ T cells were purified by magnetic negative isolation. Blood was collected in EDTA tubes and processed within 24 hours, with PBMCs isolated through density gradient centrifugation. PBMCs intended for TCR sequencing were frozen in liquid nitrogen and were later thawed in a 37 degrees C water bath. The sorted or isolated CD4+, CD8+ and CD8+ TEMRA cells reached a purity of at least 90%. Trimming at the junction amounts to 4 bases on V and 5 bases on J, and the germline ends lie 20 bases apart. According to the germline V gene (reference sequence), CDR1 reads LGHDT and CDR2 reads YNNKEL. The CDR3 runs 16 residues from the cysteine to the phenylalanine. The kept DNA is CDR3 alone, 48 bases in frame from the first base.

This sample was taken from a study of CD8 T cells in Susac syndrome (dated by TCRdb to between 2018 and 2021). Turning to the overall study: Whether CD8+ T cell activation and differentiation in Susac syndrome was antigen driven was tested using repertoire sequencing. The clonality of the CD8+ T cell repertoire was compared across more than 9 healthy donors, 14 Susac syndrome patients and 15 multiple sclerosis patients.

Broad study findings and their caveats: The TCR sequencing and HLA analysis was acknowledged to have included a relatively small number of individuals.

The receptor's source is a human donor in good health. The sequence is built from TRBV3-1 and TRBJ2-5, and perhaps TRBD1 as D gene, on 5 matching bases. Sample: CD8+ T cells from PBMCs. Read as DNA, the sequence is TGTGCCAGCAGCCCAACTCGGCTCATCAAGGGGGAGACCCAGTACTTC. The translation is CASSPTRLIKGETQYF.